The T cell receptor (beta chain) under discussion was sequenced for a study of response to subunit inactivated influenza vaccine. The table lists this clonotype with a few counts. The antigen remains undetermined. Study findings and constraints: T cells newly recruited by each seasonal influenza vaccination are few, the authors suggested.

This CDR3 comprises 14 residues. The trim removed 10 bases at V and 1 base at J, leaving 8 bases unmatched. Germline V gene lookup returns CDR1 ENHRY and CDR2 SYGVKD. TCRdb re-derived calls from the RT-PCR reads in MiXCR, one entry per CDR3 protein. The sample yields 860,000 or so distinct CDR3 sequences, 20% to 25% seen once. The chain couples TRBV10-3 to TRBJ2-7, with 9 nucleotides matching TRBD1. The TCR was taken from a man aged 50-59 years who received an inactivated influenza vaccine. The sample was PBMCs from blood, taken more than 4 days after vaccination. The CDR3 loop reads CATQTTGGSYEQYF. The CDR3 DNA reads as TGTGCCACCCAAACGACAGGGGGGTCCTACGAGCAGTACTTC.